This T cell receptor (beta chain) derives from a study of control samples from healthy donors and cancer patients. Only in-frame clones appear in the TCRdb table, and some are missing; sequencing was by immunoSEQ multiplex PCR. The sample holds 90,000 to 110,000 clones, about nine tenths seen once. From germline, CDR1 is SGHNT and CDR2 YYREEE (reference sequence). Trimming removed 2 bases at V and 12 bases at J, with 16 bases between. The CDR3 runs to 13 residues. The clonotype originates from a human donor in good health. The donor label of this sample is uncertain. Specimen: blood. The chain links TRBV5-4 to TRBJ2-3; D possibly corresponds to TRBD2 (5 bases). The DNA of the CDR3 is TGTGCCAGCAGCTTTGCCGCGGGTTCGGGTCAGTATTTT. This translates into CASSFAAGSGQYF.